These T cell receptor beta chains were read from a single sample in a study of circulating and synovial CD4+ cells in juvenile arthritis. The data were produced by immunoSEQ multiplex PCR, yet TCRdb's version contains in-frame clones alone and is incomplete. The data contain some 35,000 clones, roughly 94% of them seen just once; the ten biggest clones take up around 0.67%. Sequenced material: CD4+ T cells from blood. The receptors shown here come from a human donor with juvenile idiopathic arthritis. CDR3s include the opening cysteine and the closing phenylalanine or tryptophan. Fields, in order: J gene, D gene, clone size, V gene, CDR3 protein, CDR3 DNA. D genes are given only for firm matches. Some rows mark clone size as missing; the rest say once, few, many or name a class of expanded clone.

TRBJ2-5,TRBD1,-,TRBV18,CASSPPPGGGETQYF,TGTGCCAGCTCACCACCCCCAGGGGGCGGAGAGACCCAGTACTTC
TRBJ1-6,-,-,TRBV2,CASSESPSGVHSPLHF,TGTGCCAGCAGTGAAAGCCCTTCAGGGGTACATTCACCCCTCCACTTT
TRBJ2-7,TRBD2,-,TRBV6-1,CASSEGLAGGREQYF,TGTGCCAGCAGTGAGGGGCTAGCGGGGGGGCGCGAGCAGTACTTC
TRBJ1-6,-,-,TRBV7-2,CASSLGGAGDSPLHF,TGTGCCAGCAGCTTAGGGGGGGCGGGAGATTCACCCCTCCACTTT
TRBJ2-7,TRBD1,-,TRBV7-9,CASSPRTGVYEQYF,TGTGCCAGCAGCCCACGGACAGGGGTCTACGAGCAGTACTTC
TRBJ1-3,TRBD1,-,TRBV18,CASSPRTGISDTIYF,TGTGCCAGCTCACCACGGACAGGGATAAGTGACACCATATATTTT
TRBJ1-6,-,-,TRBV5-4,CASSLGPPFALYNSPLHF,TGTGCCAGCAGCTTGGGCCCACCGTTTGCGCTGTATAATTCACCCCTCCACTTT
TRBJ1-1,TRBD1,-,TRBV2,CASSDGQGRTEAFF,TGTGCCAGCAGTGATGGACAGGGGAGGACTGAAGCTTTCTTT
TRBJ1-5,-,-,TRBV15,CATSSAPIASHSNQPQHF,TGTGCCACCAGCAGCGCCCCCATCGCATCACATAGCAATCAGCCCCAGCATTTT
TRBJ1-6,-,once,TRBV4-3,CASSQDSGGSFNSPLHF,TGCGCCAGCAGCCAAGATTCCGGGGGGAGCTTTAATTCCCCCCTCCACTTT